One and the same sample provided the 15 T cell receptor beta chains below, sequenced in a study of shared clonotypes between healthy human individuals. TCRdb's copy holds only in-frame clones and misses some; the assay was immunoSEQ multiplex PCR. The sample holds about 710,000 clones, over 55% seen once. Sequenced sample: memory CD4+ T cells sorted from blood. Documented subset: CD45RA-negative fraction. These receptor sequences come from a woman aged 25 to 39 in good health.

Only a few counts were recorded for this clone. The genes are TRBV4-2 and TRBJ2-1; TRBD2 is a possible D gene (6 bases). V was pared by 0 bases and J by 7 bases, with 10 bases between. Germline values: CDR1 LGHNA, CDR2 YNFKEQ. The CDR3 is 14 amino acids. CDR3 sequence (DNA): TGTGCCAGCAGCCAAGAGTGGAGGGCTAATGAGCAGTTCTTC. It encodes CASSQEWRANEQFF.

This clone was seen a handful of times. This chain links TRBV5-1 with TRBJ2-1; D is undetermined. Germline values: CDR1 SGHRS, CDR2 YFSETQ. V lost 4 bases and J lost 7, with 18 bases in between. CDR3 length equals 15 residues. This chain's CDR3 is CASSQTTSRLNEQFF. CDR3 nucleotides: TGCGCCAGCAGCCAGACGACCTCACGTCTGAATGAGCAGTTCTTC.

This sequence joins TRBV28 and TRBJ1-1, with D unclear. The CDR3 is 15 amino acids. Germline CDR1 reads MDHEN; CDR2 reads SYDVKM. The V end lost 4 bases, the J end lost 4 bases, and 16 bases lay between the germline ends. The CDR3 bases are TGTGCCAGCAGTTCTTGGGCCTGGACTTTCACTGAAGCTTTCTTT. Translation: CASSSWAWTFTEAFF.

The chain carries TRBV28 and TRBJ2-7, with TRBD2 identical over 12 bases. Germline CDR1 and CDR2: MDHEN and SYDVKM. There are 14 residues in the CDR3. V shed 3 bases, J shed 4 bases, and the junction held 1 base outside the gene matches. The CDR3 region has the DNA TGTGCCAGCAGTTTCACTAGCGGGAGGTACGAGCAGTACTTC. Translation: CASSFTSGRYEQYF. Complete variable domain (other parts from reference TRBV28 and TRBJ2-7): DVKVTQSSRYLVKRTGEKVFLECVQDMDHENMFWYRQDPGLGLRLIYFSYDVKMKEKGDIPEGYSVSREKKERFSLILESASTNQTSMYLCASSFTSGRYEQYFGPGTRLTVT.

The chain has TRBV7-3 and TRBJ2-1; D is undetermined. Germline lookup yields CDR1 SGHTA and CDR2 FQGTGA. The CDR3 runs to 14 residues. Trimming removed 5 bases at V and 8 bases at J, with 16 bases between. The CDR3 region is CASSVSPPRDEQFF. CDR3 in DNA: TGTGCCAGCAGCGTGTCTCCCCCGCGCGATGAGCAGTTCTTC.

J is TRBJ2-7 and V is TRBV10-2; 7 bases are shared with TRBD2. Losses at the gene ends were 6 bases for V and 1 base for J; bases not matched to a gene: 6. The CDR3 covers 14 residues. Germline-derived CDR1 and CDR2 are WSHSY and SAAADI. The CDR3 is CASSRTRTSYEQYF. In DNA, the CDR3 is TGCGCCAGCAGCAGGACTAGAACTTCCTACGAGCAGTACTTC.

The chain employs TRBV25-1 and TRBJ2-7; D uncertain. The CDR3 is made up of 12 amino acids. V lost 11 bases and J 11 bases, leaving 22 bases between the germline ends. Germline lookup yields CDR1 MGHDK and CDR2 SYGVNS. The CDR3, as DNA: TGTGCCGACCCCAAGCATAGGTTAAAGAAGTACTTC. The encoded protein is CADPKHRLKKYF.

This rearrangement joins TRBV28 to TRBJ1-2; D may be TRBD1 (5 bases). Germline-derived CDR1 and CDR2 are MDHEN and SYDVKM. Trimming took 8 bases from V and 3 from J, leaving 10 bases between them. The CDR3 consists of 12 residues. The CDR3 DNA reads as TGTGCCAGCGCTCGGGGGGACTATGGCTACACCTTC. It encodes CASARGDYGYTF.

This clone was observed a single time. The identical CDR3 is also encoded by other nucleotide sequences in the sample. The rearrangement uses TRBV5-4 and TRBJ2-1, with TRBD2 identical over 8 bases. This CDR3 spans 15 amino acids. Unmatched junction bases numbered 3, after V lost 4 bases and J lost 0 bases. In germline, CDR1 is SGHNT, CDR2 YYREEE (reference sequence). The CDR3 region has the DNA TGTGCCAGCAGCCTCGGGACTAGCTCCTACAATGAGCAGTTCTTC. Its translation is CASSLGTSSYNEQFF.

This clone turned up a few times. The chain carries TRBV5-1 and TRBJ1-5; D gene unclear. Germline V gene sequence: CDR1 SGHRS, CDR2 YFSETQ. The CDR3 length is 14 residues. Trimming left V 2 bases short and J 3 bases short, with 9 bases between. CDR3 loop: CASSLGMANQPQHF. The DNA for the CDR3 is TGCGCCAGCAGCTTAGGTATGGCCAATCAGCCCCAGCATTTT.

The V call is TRBV11-2, the J call TRBJ2-1; 8 positions match TRBD2. V dropped 6 bases and J dropped 1; count of bases not matched to a gene: 17. This CDR3 region has 19 residues. CDR1 is SGHAT, CDR2 FQNNGV, per germline. This chain's CDR3 is CASSSSPGTRIQSYNEQFF. In nucleotides, the CDR3 is TGTGCCAGCAGTTCTTCTCCCGGGACTAGGATTCAGTCCTACAATGAGCAGTTCTTC.

The chain recombines TRBV2 with TRBJ2-7, with D perhaps TRBD1 (5 bases). CDR3 length: 14 residues. Germline V gene data show CDR1 as SNHLY and CDR2 as FYNNEI. Trimming removed 4 bases from V and 5 bases from J, with 15 bases in between. DNA of the CDR3: TGTGCCAGCAGTGTTCAGGGCCTTAGGAACGAGCAGTACTTC. Encoded protein: CASSVQGLRNEQYF.

The J gene is TRBJ2-1, the V gene TRBV11-2, with TRBD2 matching 9 bases. V trimming: 1 base; J trimming: 4 bases; junction bases outside the gene matches: 5. Germline lookup yields CDR1 SGHAT and CDR2 FQNNGV. This CDR3 spans 16 amino acids. The CDR3 loop is CASSLGLAGAYNEQFF. In DNA, the CDR3 is TGTGCCAGCAGCTTAGGATTAGCGGGAGCTTACAATGAGCAGTTCTTC.

The chain recombines TRBV19 with TRBJ1-5; D uncertain. Germline CDR1 reads LNHDA; CDR2 reads SQIVND (reference sequence). There are 14 residues in the CDR3. V was pared by 7 bases and J by 1 base, with 11 bases between. CDR3 bases: TGTGCCAGTAACCCCCTGGGGAGCAATCAGCCCCAGCATTTT. This gives the protein CASNPLGSNQPQHF.

This clone came up once. The chain carries TRBV5-6 and TRBJ2-1, with 13 nucleotides matching TRBD2. CDR1 and CDR2 from the germline V gene are SGHDT and YYEEEE. V lost 4 bases and J lost 15; bases outside the gene matches: 10. CDR3 size: 14 residues. CDR3 amino acids: CASSRFGLAGEAFF. In nucleotides, the CDR3 is TGTGCCAGCAGCAGATTCGGACTAGCGGGAGAGGCGTTCTTC. The whole variable domain, remainder taken from reference TRBV5-6 and TRBJ2-1, is DAGVTQSPTHLIKTRGQQVTLRCSPKSGHDTVSWYQQALGQGPQFIFQYYEEEERQRGNFPDRFSGHQFPNYSSELNVNALLLGDSALYLCASSRFGLAGEAFFGPGTRLTVL.